This T cell receptor (beta chain) derives from a study of neurological immune-mediated disorders. Findings and limits, study-wide: The multiple sclerosis repertoire cluster had no association with any clinical or MRI feature. None of the CDR3 amino acid sequences in expanded clones turned up in more than one subject, which points to private repertoires in all groups. Phylogenetically, 18 of 34 multiple sclerosis patients' repertoires fell into one related-CDR3 cluster, a possible signature.

This CDR3 region has 16 residues. V lost 2 bases and J 0 bases, leaving 13 bases between the germline ends. Germline V gene sequence: CDR1 SGHTA, CDR2 FQGTGA. In this sample, this clonotype turned up many times. Its matching antigen is unknown. The cDNA came from 5'RACE, which used 10-nucleotide random UMIs. TCRdb redid the calling of the 5' RACE reads with MiXCR, one entry per CDR3 protein. Of 55,000 to 80,000 distinct CDR3 sequences listed, around 5.2% were seen once; the top ten hold less than 3.5%. This TCR came from a woman between 45 and 60 years old with multiple sclerosis. Sequencing was performed on PBMCs. The chain combines TRBV7-3 with TRBJ1-1; the D is unclear. CDR3 DNA sequence: TGTGCCAGCAGCTTAGCGCGGCGGGAGCTGAACACTGAAGCTTTCTTT. Amino acid sequence: CASSLARRELNTEAFF.